Shown below are 13 T cell receptor beta chains from a single sample sequenced in a study of blood T cells in healthy people across ages (dated by TCRdb to the mid-2010s). The library was produced with 5' RACE. TCRdb records Illumina HiSeq 2500 as the sequencer. A second PCR of about 7 to 12 cycles was run with a J-beta primer mix and a sample-barcoded 5' primer. TCRdb reprocessing: public reads trimmed at Q25 with fastp, clones called with MiXCR, in-frame beta chains kept. Each entry merges the rows of one CDR3 protein and shows their most common DNA and genes. The sample table contains some 920,000 distinct CDR3 sequences; only one count was recorded for about 53% of them. Clones ranked in the top ten supply around a fifth of the sample. Source material: blood. The receptors were sampled from a woman aged 55-70 years in good health.

This clonotype was picked up a small number of times. The chain combines TRBV12-3 or TRBV12-4 with TRBJ2-5; D may be TRBD2 (5 bases). Trimming pared 6 bases from V and 5 bases from J, leaving 16 bases between. The CDR3 loop spans 14 amino acids. The CDR3 region has the DNA TGTGCCAGCAGCCCCCTAACTAGTGGGGAGACCCAGTACTTC. It yields the protein CASSPLTSGETQYF.

This sequence joins TRBV28 and TRBJ2-7, with D tentatively TRBD1 (5 bases). The CDR3 is made up of 15 amino acids. CDR1 and CDR2 (germline): MDHEN, SYDVKM. The V end lost 5 bases, the J end lost 0 bases, and 14 bases lay between the germline ends. The CDR3 here is CASSVDRQSSYEQYF. The DNA for the CDR3 is TGTGCCAGCAGTGTAGACAGACAAAGCTCCTACGAGCAGTACTTC.

This clonotype was observed a few times. This chain connects TRBV7-2 to TRBJ2-5, with D uncertain. CDR1 is SGHTA, CDR2 FQGNSA, per germline. This CDR3 is built from 13 residues. The V end was cut by 5 bases, the J end by 4 bases, with 11 bases between. The CDR3, as DNA: TGTGCCAGCAGCAGAGAGGATGGAGAGACCCAGTACTTC. Encoded protein: CASSREDGETQYF.

The chain combines TRBV6-5 with TRBJ1-3; TRBD1 might be the D (5 bases). This CDR3 is built from 15 residues. Germline V gives CDR1 MNHEY, CDR2 SVGAGI. The V and J ends lost 5 bases and 1 base respectively, with 12 bases between them. CDR3 bases: TGTGCCAGCAGTCGACAGCTTTATTCTGGAAACACCATATATTTT. This codes for CASSRQLYSGNTIYF.

This clonotype was observed a few times. The chain recombines TRBV19 with TRBJ2-7; 9 bases are shared with TRBD2. The germline gives CDR1 LNHDA, CDR2 SQIVND (reference sequence). V lost 3 bases to trimming and J lost 6 bases; unmatched junction nucleotides: 12. The CDR3 consists of 16 residues. The CDR3 region is CASSIHTAGGPSEQYF. For the CDR3, the DNA is TGTGCCAGTAGTATCCATACTGCGGGAGGGCCCTCCGAGCAGTACTTC.

The rearrangement joins TRBV5-1 to TRBJ2-2; D call uncertain. Germline V lookup: CDR1 SGHRS, CDR2 YFSETQ. Trimming removed 0 bases from V and 0 bases from J, with 12 bases in between. The CDR3 contains 17 residues. CDR3 residues: CASSLVSEHANTGELFF. In nucleotides, the CDR3 is TGCGCCAGCAGCTTGGTTTCCGAACACGCGAACACCGGGGAGCTGTTTTTT.

V and J are TRBV6-1 and TRBJ2-3, with 10 bases identical to TRBD2. The CDR3 length is 20 residues. V lost 6 bases to trimming and J lost 0 bases; unmatched junction nucleotides: 18. Per germline, CDR1 MNHNS and CDR2 SASEGT. CDR3 DNA: TGTGCCAGCAGGCCGCGCGTTCTAGCGGGAGTGAAATACAGCACAGATACGCAGTATTTT. Translation: CASRPRVLAGVKYSTDTQYF.

This rearrangement joins TRBV20-1 to TRBJ2-5; TRBD2 aligns across 10 bases. CDR3 length: 15 amino acids. With V trimmed by 6 bases and J by 3 bases, 10 bases remained unmatched. The germline V gene encodes CDR1 DFQATT and CDR2 SNEGSKA (reference sequence). The chain's CDR3 is CSARGTSGNKETQYF. CDR3 coding DNA: TGCAGTGCCCGAGGAACTAGCGGGAATAAAGAGACCCAGTACTTC.

The gene calls are TRBV28 and TRBJ2-7; 7 positions match TRBD1. Germline CDR1 and CDR2: MDHEN and SYDVKM. The length of the CDR3 is 14 residues. V lost 5 bases to trimming and J lost 2 bases; unmatched junction nucleotides: 6. CDR3 loop: CASSPGGSPYEQYF. As DNA, the CDR3 is TGTGCCAGCAGTCCAGGGGGTTCCCCCTACGAGCAGTACTTC.

The chain recombines TRBV18 with TRBJ1-1, with a possible D match to TRBD1 (6 bases). V lost 4 bases, J lost 1 base, and 13 bases lay in between. This CDR3 region has 15 residues. The germline V gene encodes CDR1 KGHSH and CDR2 LQKENI. The CDR3 DNA sequence: TGTGCCAGCTCACAACTCGGACAGAGGAACACTGAAGCTTTCTTT. Protein product: CASSQLGQRNTEAFF. The full variable domain, with the rest looked up from reference TRBV18 and TRBJ1-1, is NAGVMQNPRHLVRRRGQEARLRCSPMKGHSHVYWYRQLPEEGLKFMVYLQKENIIDESGMPKERFSAEFPKEGPSILRIQQVVRGDSAAYFCASSQLGQRNTEAFFGQGTRLTVV.

The chain is built from TRBV7-9 and TRBJ1-2, with D unclear. This CDR3 region has 14 residues. Germline CDR1 reads SEHNR; CDR2 reads FQNEAQ (reference sequence). V lost 4 bases, J lost 4 bases, and 13 bases lay in between. CDR3 protein: CASSSDPSGYGYTF. CDR3 nucleotides: TGTGCCAGCAGCTCGGACCCCTCCGGCTATGGCTACACCTTC.

This chain joins TRBV15 and TRBJ2-5; no clear D. V was trimmed by 1 base and J by 11 bases, leaving 20 bases between them. Germline V gene sequence: CDR1 LNHNV, CDR2 YYDKDF (reference sequence). The CDR3 is made up of 15 amino acids. CDR3 residues: CATSRAGPRNNEQYF. For the CDR3, the DNA is TGTGCCACCAGCAGAGCTGGGCCCCGAAACAATGAGCAGTACTTC.

The chain recombines TRBV29-1 with TRBJ1-5; D is unresolved. Germline V gives CDR1 SQVTM, CDR2 ANQGSEA. The CDR3 sequence is 12 residues long. V was cut by 5 bases and J by 2 bases, with 7 bases left in between. The chain's CDR3 is CSVTIGNQPQHF. In DNA form, the CDR3 reads TGCAGCGTTACGATTGGCAATCAGCCCCAGCATTTT. The full variable domain, rest sourced from reference TRBV29-1 and TRBJ1-5, is SAVISQKPSRDICQRGTSLTIQCQVDSQVTMMFWYRQQPGQSLTLIATANQGSEATYESGFVIDKFPISRPNLTFSTLTVSNMSPEDSSIYLCSVTIGNQPQHFGDGTRLSIL.